This T cell receptor beta chain came from a study of beta chain features in type 1 diabetes. The study's findings and limits: PCR might favor shorter templates, but any such skew would affect patients and controls equally. The study found fewer insertions and more deletions at VDJ junctions in type 1 diabetes patients. Researchers report that Type 1 diabetes patients had moderately but significantly shorter TCRB CDR3s across all four CD4+ subsets.

This clone has more than one count but fewer than ten. Its antigen is not identified. Investigators reverse transcribed all isolated RNA, so they sequenced expressed TCRB transcripts. Method: immunoSEQ multiplex PCR; TCRdb's copy keeps in-frame clones and lacks some. The sample records hundreds of thousands of clones, more than 12% being singletons. The CDR3 covers 15 residues. Germline values: CDR1 SEHNR, CDR2 FQNEAQ (reference sequence). V was shortened by 5 bases and J by 1 base, with 15 bases between the two germline ends. Researchers reported sorting CD4+ naive, central memory, regulatory and stem cell-like memory cells via CD45RO/CCR7/CD25/CD127/CD95/CD27.

V usage is TRBV7-9 and J usage is TRBJ2-7; D remains ambiguous. Material for sequencing was naive CD4+ T cells from blood. The sequence derives from a young man with type 1 diabetes. The CDR3 DNA follows: TGTGCCAGCAGCCCTGGGTCGGGCCCTTCCTACGAGCAGTACTTC. This encodes CASSPGSGPSYEQYF.